The 30 T cell receptor beta chains in this list originate from one sample, sequenced in a study of T cell responses to AZD1222 COVID-19 vaccine. Measured with immunoSEQ multiplex PCR; TCRdb has only the in-frame clones, and not every one. Among around 120,000 clones listed, 70% to 90% were seen once. Material: peripheral blood, obtained 28 days after the second AZD1222 dose. Receptor source: an adult who received the AZD1222 COVID-19 vaccine.

CDR3 DNA: TGTGCCAGCAGCTACAAAGGGGAGGGCACAGATACGCAGTATTTT. Its translation is CASSYKGEGTDTQYF. The genes are TRBV5-4 and TRBJ2-3; D may be TRBD2 (6 bases). Deletions cut 3 bases from V and 1 base from J, with 12 bases between. Germline values: CDR1 SGHNT, CDR2 YYREEE (reference sequence). The CDR3 covers 15 residues.

This chain links TRBV27 with TRBJ1-1, with 9 bases matching TRBD1. The trim removed 2 bases at V and 4 bases at J, leaving 8 bases unmatched. Germline CDR1 reads MNHEY; CDR2 reads SMNVEV (reference sequence). CDR3 length: 16 residues. CDR3 region: CASSLGYRDRATEAFF. CDR3 nucleotide sequence: TGTGCCAGCAGTTTAGGTTACCGGGACAGGGCCACTGAAGCTTTCTTT.

The V and J genes are TRBV24-1 and TRBJ2-3; possibly TRBD2 for D (6 bases). Trimming removed 5 bases from V and 0 bases from J, with 11 bases in between. This CDR3 spans 15 amino acids. CDR1 and CDR2 from the germline V gene are KGHDR and SFDVKD. As DNA, the CDR3 is TGTGCCACCAGTGTTGGGACTCCTAGCACAGATACGCAGTATTTT. Residues: CATSVGTPSTDTQYF.

This clone appeared a single time. The chain is built from TRBV4-1 and TRBJ2-1; a possible D gene is TRBD2 (6 bases). V gave up 1 base and J gave up 3 bases, with 7 bases separating them. The CDR3 runs 14 residues. Per the germline V gene, CDR1 is MGHRA and CDR2 is YSYEKL. The CDR3 DNA is TGCGCCAGCAGCCAAGGGCGGGGCTACAATGAGCAGTTCTTC. It translates to CASSQGRGYNEQFF.

This clone was detected once. The chain has TRBV20-1 and TRBJ2-3; a weak D match, TRBD2 (5 bases). Trimming cost V 2 bases and J 8 bases, with 8 bases left between them. Germline values: CDR1 DFQATT, CDR2 SNEGSKA (reference sequence). CDR3 length: 11 residues. CDR3 residues: CSARRGSTQYF. CDR3 in DNA: TGCAGTGCTAGAAGAGGGTCTACGCAGTATTTT.

The CDR3 is CASSFPGTGGVATNEKLFF. As DNA, the CDR3 is TGTGCCAGCAGCTTCCCCGGGACAGGGGGCGTCGCAACTAATGAAAAACTGTTTTTT. V gene TRBV7-9 combines with J gene TRBJ1-4; 12 bases align to TRBD1. The CDR3 loop spans 19 amino acids. J lost 0 bases, V lost 3 bases, and 8 bases had no gene match. Germline lookup yields CDR1 SEHNR and CDR2 FQNEAQ (reference sequence). Looking up the rest from reference TRBV7-9 and TRBJ1-4 gives the full variable domain: DTGVSQNPRHKITKRGQNVTFRCDPISEHNRLYWYRQTLGQGPEFLTYFQNEAQLEKSRLLSDRFSAERPKGSFSTLEIQRTEQGDSAMYLCASSFPGTGGVATNEKLFFGSGTQLSVL.

This sequence joins TRBV28 and TRBJ1-2; D may be TRBD1 (6 bases). The V and J ends lost 4 bases and 6 bases respectively, with 21 bases between them. Germline V lookup: CDR1 MDHEN, CDR2 SYDVKM. The CDR3 contains 16 residues. CDR3 coding DNA: TGTGCCAGCAGTTATGGACCGGGGGCGTACTATGATGGCTACACCTTC. It codes for CASSYGPGAYYDGYTF.

V usage is TRBV6-1 and J usage is TRBJ1-6; tentative D call: TRBD1 (5 bases). The germline V gene encodes CDR1 MNHNS and CDR2 SASEGT. The CDR3 contains 15 residues. The V gene lost 0 bases and the J gene lost 14 bases, with 17 bases spanning the gap. CDR3 region: CASSEAGRGWGSLHF. The DNA of the CDR3 is TGTGCCAGCAGTGAAGCAGGACGGGGCTGGGGGTCCCTCCACTTT.

CDR3 bases: TGCGCCAGCAGCCGCTCACTGGGAGGGACAGGGTTCGGCTACACCTTC. The encoded protein is CASSRSLGGTGFGYTF. The chain joins TRBV4-3 to TRBJ1-2, with 9 bases matching TRBD1. Germline V gene sequence: CDR1 LGHNA, CDR2 YSLEER. CDR3 size: 16 residues. J lost 8 bases, V lost 4 bases, and 14 bases had no gene match.

The chain joins TRBV9 to TRBJ2-5, with a weak D call TRBD2 (6 bases). This CDR3 has 14 amino acids. V was pared by 0 bases and J by 5 bases, with 11 bases between. Germline V lookup: CDR1 SGDLS, CDR2 YYNGEE. CDR3 residues: CASSVEGGRETQYF. The DNA of the CDR3 is TGTGCCAGCAGCGTAGAAGGAGGGCGGGAGACCCAGTACTTC. The full variable domain, in which reference TRBV9 and TRBJ2-5 provide the parts outside the CDR3, is DSGVTQTPKHLITATGQRVTLRCSPRSGDLSVYWYQQSLDQGLQFLIQYYNGEERAKGNILERFSAQQFPDLHSELNLSSLELGDSALYFCASSVEGGRETQYFGPGTRLLVL.

The chain recombines TRBV29-1 with TRBJ1-1, with D possibly TRBD1 on 5 matching bases. CDR3 length: 12 residues. V was shortened by 7 bases and J by 0 bases, with 9 bases between the two germline ends. Germline V gene lookup returns CDR1 SQVTM and CDR2 ANQGSEA. This chain's CDR3 is CSEIQVNTEAFF. The DNA for the CDR3 is TGCAGCGAAATACAGGTGAACACTGAAGCTTTCTTT.

This chain links TRBV7-8 with TRBJ1-1; D is ambiguous. This CDR3 region has 14 residues. CDR1 and CDR2 (germline): SGHVS, FQNEAQ. Deletions cut 3 bases from V and 1 base from J, with 9 bases between. CDR3 DNA: TGTGCCAGCAGCTTGTACGACGGGAACACTGAAGCTTTCTTT. This codes for CASSLYDGNTEAFF.

This clone was observed a single time. This chain joins TRBV19 and TRBJ1-6; no definite D call. The V end lost 3 bases, the J end lost 7 bases, and 10 bases lay between the germline ends. Germline V gene lookup returns CDR1 LNHDA and CDR2 SQIVND (reference sequence). This CDR3 region has 14 residues. The CDR3 nucleotides are TGTGCCAGTAGTATCGCAGGTCTCAATTCACCCCTCCACTTT. Protein: CASSIAGLNSPLHF.

This chain connects TRBV30 to TRBJ1-2; 10 bases match TRBD1. The CDR3 extends over 13 amino acids. The J segment lost 4 bases and the V segment lost 2 bases, leaving 1 base of the junction unmatched. From germline, CDR1 is GTSNPN and CDR2 SVGIG (reference sequence). The CDR3 spells CAWSRQGAYGYTF. Here the CDR3 DNA reads TGTGCCTGGAGTCGACAGGGGGCCTATGGCTACACCTTC.

V and J are TRBV28 and TRBJ1-1; D gene ambiguous. The V gene's germline CDR1 is MDHEN and CDR2 SYDVKM. The CDR3 spans 13 residues. The V end was cut by 2 bases, the J end by 5 bases, with 9 bases between. DNA for the CDR3: TGTGCCAGCAGTTTAGTCAGTATTACTGAAGCTTTCTTT. It codes for CASSLVSITEAFF.

The J gene is TRBJ1-2, the V gene TRBV2, with TRBD1 matching 7 bases. CDR1 and CDR2 from the germline V gene are SNHLY and FYNNEI. V gave up 7 bases and J gave up 6 bases; unmatched junction bases: 5. This CDR3 contains 12 residues. The CDR3 nucleotides read TGTGCCAGCAACTTAGACAGGGATGGCTACACCTTC. Its translation: CASNLDRDGYTF.

The chain joins TRBV11-3 to TRBJ1-1; 7 nucleotides line up with TRBD1. This CDR3 has 15 residues. Trimming took 3 bases from V and 1 from J; bases not matched to a gene: 5. Per germline, CDR1 SGHNT and CDR2 YENEEA. CDR3 in amino acids: CASSLEGQQNTEAFF. CDR3 nucleotide sequence: TGTGCCAGCAGCTTGGAGGGACAGCAGAACACTGAAGCTTTCTTT.

The chain carries TRBV5-4 and TRBJ2-3; possibly TRBD1 or TRBD2 for D (5 bases each). Trimming stripped 2 bases from V and 9 bases from J, with 19 bases between. CDR1 and CDR2 from the germline V gene are SGHNT and YYREEE (reference sequence). This CDR3 spans 15 amino acids. CDR3 protein: CASSFTGVRGQTQYF. For the CDR3, the DNA is TGTGCCAGCAGCTTTACAGGAGTACGGGGTCAGACGCAGTATTTT.

This chain links TRBV5-1 with TRBJ2-7; D call uncertain. There are 14 residues in the CDR3. V dropped 4 bases and J dropped 0 bases, with 11 bases sitting between them. Germline assignment: CDR1 SGHRS and CDR2 YFSETQ. The DNA of the CDR3 is TGCGCCAGCAGCGGTGGGTTTAGCTCCTACGAGCAGTACTTC. As protein: CASSGGFSSYEQYF.

The chain joins TRBV12-3 or TRBV12-4 to TRBJ2-2; D gene uncertain. The CDR3 totals 13 residues. V lost 2 bases to trimming and J lost 8 bases, with 9 bases between them. The DNA of the CDR3 is TGTGCCAGCAGTTTATGGGTGGAAGGGGAGCTGTTTTTT. Amino acids: CASSLWVEGELFF.

In DNA, the CDR3 is TGTGCCAGTGCGCCAGGGGGCGAGACGGGTGAAGCTTTCTTT. This gives the protein CASAPGGETGEAFF. V gene TRBV6-5 combines with J gene TRBJ1-1, with 8 bases matching TRBD1. The J segment lost 7 bases and the V segment lost 9 bases, leaving 13 bases of the junction unmatched. Germline assignment: CDR1 MNHEY and CDR2 SVGAGI. There are 14 residues in the CDR3.

This chain links TRBV28 with TRBJ1-2, with a possible D match to TRBD1 (6 bases). The CDR3 is 15 amino acids. The V and J ends lost 0 bases and 1 base respectively, with 9 bases between them. Germline assignment: CDR1 MDHEN and CDR2 SYDVKM. The CDR3 is CASSLWDSSNYGYTF. DNA for the CDR3: TGTGCCAGCAGTTTATGGGACAGCAGTAACTATGGCTACACCTTC.

The chain carries TRBV7-3 and TRBJ2-2; D may be TRBD1 (5 bases). Germline V gene lookup returns CDR1 SGHTA and CDR2 FQGTGA. This CDR3 region has 16 residues. With 1 base removed from V and 4 bases from J, the gap between germline ends came to 13 bases. As DNA, the CDR3 is TGTGCCAGCAGCTTAAGTGGGGCATTGAGCACCGGGGAGCTGTTTTTT. Encoded protein: CASSLSGALSTGELFF.

The V gene is TRBV30, the J gene TRBJ2-5; the D gene is possibly TRBD2 (7 bases). Per germline, CDR1 GTSNPN and CDR2 SVGIG (reference sequence). Trimming left V 5 bases short and J 6 bases short, with 19 bases between. This CDR3 has 14 amino acids. CDR3 nucleotides: TGTGCCTGGTCCGGGGGGCTAAAAGGGAAGACCCAGTACTTC. This translates into CAWSGGLKGKTQYF. Full variable domain (missing parts from reference TRBV30 and TRBJ2-5): SQTIHQWPATLVQPVGSPLSLECTVEGTSNPNLYWYRQAAGRGLQLLFYSVGIGQISSEVPQNLSASRPQDRQFILSSKKLLLSDSGFYLCAWSGGLKGKTQYFGPGTRLLVL.

The chain uses TRBV6-5 and TRBJ1-6; a possible D gene is TRBD1 (6 bases). Germline CDR1 and CDR2: MNHEY and SVGAGI. The CDR3 consists of 15 residues. V gave up 4 bases and J gave up 5 bases, with 12 bases separating them. This chain's CDR3 is CASSSLDRHNSPLHF. CDR3 nucleotide sequence: TGTGCCAGCAGTTCCTTGGACAGACATAATTCACCCCTCCACTTT.

This clone was picked up one time. The V and J genes are TRBV10-3 and TRBJ2-1; D not resolved. CDR1 and CDR2 from the germline V gene are ENHRY and SYGVKD. This CDR3 has 16 residues. Trimming stripped 6 bases from V and 0 bases from J, with 15 bases between. Written as DNA, the CDR3 is TGTGCCATCAGAGACCGCTCGCGGAGCTCCTACAATGAGCAGTTCTTC. Its protein is CAIRDRSRSSYNEQFF.

The chain links TRBV11-3 to TRBJ1-1; unclear D gene. The V gene lost 1 base and the J gene lost 2 bases, with 11 bases spanning the gap. This CDR3 is 15 amino acids long. Per the germline V gene, CDR1 is SGHNT and CDR2 is YENEEA. The CDR3 DNA follows: TGTGCCAGCAGCTTAGGCGCAGGTATCAACACTGAAGCTTTCTTT. Translation gives CASSLGAGINTEAFF.

This chain joins TRBV6-2 or TRBV6-3 and TRBJ1-1, with D possibly being TRBD1 (6 bases). The CDR3 extends over 14 amino acids. Trimming took 5 bases from V and 6 from J, leaving 16 bases between them. Germline lookup yields CDR1 MNHEY and CDR2 SVGEGT. CDR3 in DNA: TGTGCCAGCAGTGACCGGACAGAGAGTGCTGAAGCTTTCTTT. Translation gives CASSDRTESAEAFF.

V is TRBV7-9 and J is TRBJ2-1, with D possibly TRBD2 on 6 matching bases. The germline V gene encodes CDR1 SEHNR and CDR2 FQNEAQ (reference sequence). The CDR3 runs to 18 residues. V gave up 2 bases and J gave up 6 bases, with 23 bases separating them. The CDR3 region is CASSLRDRVNPGGNEQFF. DNA of the CDR3: TGTGCCAGCAGCTTAAGGGATAGGGTCAATCCCGGGGGCAATGAGCAGTTCTTC. The variable domain in full, with the rest retrieved from reference TRBV7-9 and TRBJ2-1, is DTGVSQNPRHKITKRGQNVTFRCDPISEHNRLYWYRQTLGQGPEFLTYFQNEAQLEKSRLLSDRFSAERPKGSFSTLEIQRTEQGDSAMYLCASSLRDRVNPGGNEQFFGPGTRLTVL.

The V call is TRBV30, the J call TRBJ1-2; a possible D gene is TRBD1 (5 bases). V lost 2 bases to trimming and J lost 2 bases, with 12 bases between them. The CDR3 has 14 amino acids. Germline V gives CDR1 GTSNPN, CDR2 SVGIG (reference sequence). The CDR3 loop reads CAWSPGWGNYGYTF. The DNA for the CDR3 is TGTGCCTGGAGTCCGGGGTGGGGGAACTATGGCTACACCTTC.